Below, 5 T cell receptor beta chains from the same sample are listed, as sequenced in a study of T cells after somatic rescue of genetic block. Libraries were prepared by immunoSEQ multiplex PCR; TCRdb keeps only in-frame clonotypes and omits some of them. The repertoire consists of roughly 70,000 clones, with under 95% occurring once and the leading ten covering around 3%. Sequenced input: peripheral blood mononuclear cells (PBMCs). The receptors were sampled from a man between 35 and 55 years old.

V usage is TRBV19 and J usage is TRBJ2-1; TRBD1 matches 9 bases. The CDR3 is 13 residues long. The trim removed 8 bases at V and 6 bases at J, leaving 5 bases unmatched. Germline assignment: CDR1 LNHDA and CDR2 SQIVND (reference sequence). CDR3 DNA sequence: TGTGCCAGTCTAGGACAGGGGTTCAATGAGCAGTTCTTC. Residues: CASLGQGFNEQFF.

The chain uses TRBV6-1 and TRBJ1-2; D might be TRBD1 (5 bases). Trimming took off 2 bases at V and 7 bases at J, with 11 bases between the two ends. The CDR3 contains 13 residues. The germline V gene has CDR1 MNHNS and CDR2 SASEGT. This CDR3 reads CASSEQRGSGYTF. For the CDR3, the DNA is TGTGCCAGCAGTGAACAAAGGGGCTCTGGCTACACCTTC.

The chain is built from TRBV7-9 and TRBJ2-7; 8 bases map to TRBD2. CDR1 SEHNR and CDR2 FQNEAQ come from the germline V gene (reference sequence). The junction had 1 base not matched to a gene; V was cut back by 1 base and J by 2 bases. The CDR3 covers 14 residues. The CDR3 protein is CASSLELAAYEQYF. Here the CDR3 DNA reads TGTGCCAGCAGCTTAGAACTAGCGGCCTACGAGCAGTACTTC. The entire variable domain, with the rest obtained from reference TRBV7-9 and TRBJ2-7, is as follows: DTGVSQNPRHKITKRGQNVTFRCDPISEHNRLYWYRQTLGQGPEFLTYFQNEAQLEKSRLLSDRFSAERPKGSFSTLEIQRTEQGDSAMYLCASSLELAAYEQYFGPGTRLTVT.

The chain has TRBV12-5 and TRBJ2-2, with D possibly matching TRBD2 (6 bases). The germline CDR1 and CDR2 sequences are LGHNT and FRNRAP. The CDR3 is 14 amino acids. V lost 4 bases to trimming and J lost 3 bases, with 9 bases between them. CDR3 sequence reads: CASGSGLDTGELFF. CDR3 in DNA: TGTGCTAGTGGTTCGGGACTTGACACCGGGGAGCTGTTTTTT.

This chain links TRBV6-5 with TRBJ1-3, with D perhaps matching TRBD1 (6 bases). Germline CDR1 is MNHEY and CDR2 is SVGAGI. CDR3 length equals 16 residues. V lost 0 bases, J lost 3 bases, and 12 bases lay in between. Here the CDR3 DNA reads TGTGCCAGCAGTTACTCGGGCAGGGGACATGGAAACACCATATATTTT. Its translation is CASSYSGRGHGNTIYF.